These 25 T cell receptor beta chains came from one sample sequenced in a study of blood T cell repertoires in COVID-19 (TCRdb year 2020). The method behind the library was the immunoSEQ multiplex PCR assay. TCRdb retrieved this table from immuneACCESS and kept in-frame rearrangements only. Not all clones are present; in checked studies, unresolved V genes account for under half, and no reason is known for the remainder. This sample gives around 68,000 clones in total; over 70% of them show up just once. 2% to 2.5% of the sample comes from the top ten. The sample was peripheral blood. These receptors were collected from a human donor in a cohort sampled during active COVID-19.

The V and J genes are TRBV19 and TRBJ2-1; TRBD2 aligns across 8 bases. V lost 4 bases to trimming and J lost 7 bases; unmatched junction nucleotides: 12. Germline assignment: CDR1 LNHDA and CDR2 SQIVND (reference sequence). CDR3 length: 16 amino acids. CDR3 in DNA: TGTGCCAGTAGTACCTGGGGCGGGGGGCTGGATAATGAGCAGTTCTTC. It encodes CASSTWGGGLDNEQFF.

This clone ranks as medium-sized. The chain is built from TRBV4-3 and TRBJ1-2; the D is unclear. This CDR3 is built from 15 residues. V dropped 0 bases and J dropped 7 bases, with 15 bases sitting between them. Germline CDR1 is LGHNA and CDR2 is YSLEER. CDR3 in DNA: TGCGCCAGCAGCCAAGAGAGAGGAATGATGGGTGGCTACACCTTC. This sequence encodes CASSQERGMMGGYTF.

The chain joins TRBV27 to TRBJ2-4, with 7 bases fitting TRBD2. After removal of 2 bases from V and 0 bases from J, the junction contained 4 bases not matched to a gene. The length of the CDR3 is 16 residues. In germline, CDR1 is MNHEY, CDR2 SMNVEV (reference sequence). The CDR3 sequence: CASSLGAGLAKNIQYF. CDR3 in DNA: TGTGCCAGCAGTTTAGGAGCGGGGCTAGCCAAAAACATTCAGTACTTC.

The chain carries TRBV2 and TRBJ2-7, with 7 bases identical to TRBD1. The CDR3 contains 12 residues. The germline CDR1 and CDR2 sequences are SNHLY and FYNNEI. The ends lost 6 bases at V and 6 bases at J; junction bases unmatched: 5. CDR3 amino acids: CASSMTGREQYF. CDR3 DNA: TGTGCCAGCAGCATGACAGGGCGCGAGCAGTACTTC.

This chain links TRBV5-6 with TRBJ1-2, with a tentative D call TRBD1 (6 bases). This CDR3 comprises 14 residues. Trimming left V 5 bases short and J 2 bases short, with 13 bases between. Germline assignment: CDR1 SGHDT and CDR2 YYEEEE. DNA of the CDR3: TGTGCCAGCAGACCCGACAGGTACAACTATGGCTACACCTTC. Its translation is CASRPDRYNYGYTF.

The V call is TRBV7-2, the J call TRBJ1-2; a possible D gene is TRBD1 (6 bases). CDR3 length: 15 residues. Germline CDR1 SGHTA, CDR2 FQGNSA. The germline V and J ends were trimmed by 3 bases and 4 bases, with 15 bases remaining between them. The CDR3 DNA follows: TGTGCCAGCAGCTTGGGGGGGCGCGGCCCCTATGGCTACACCTTC. Its protein product is CASSLGGRGPYGYTF.

The J gene is TRBJ1-3, the V gene TRBV30; 7 bases line up with TRBD1. The length of the CDR3 is 14 residues. V shed 3 bases, J shed 2 bases, and the junction held 4 bases outside the gene matches. Germline CDR1 reads GTSNPN; CDR2 reads SVGIG (reference sequence). CDR3 in DNA: TGTGCCTGGAGCGAGGGGACAGCTGGAAACACCATATATTTT. Protein product: CAWSEGTAGNTIYF.

The sample holds one count of this clone. The chain links TRBV5-5 to TRBJ1-5; D not resolved. The germline V gene encodes CDR1 SGHKS and CDR2 YYEKEE (reference sequence). V was cut by 1 base and J by 8 bases, with 19 bases left in between. CDR3 size: 16 residues. The CDR3 sequence is CASSLNWAPGLKPQHF. DNA for the CDR3: TGTGCCAGCAGCTTGAATTGGGCCCCCGGTCTTAAGCCCCAGCATTTT.

This rearrangement joins TRBV27 to TRBJ1-6; D not certain. The CDR3 covers 18 residues. V was shortened by 0 bases and J by 0 bases, with 12 bases between the two germline ends. CDR1 MNHEY and CDR2 SMNVEV come from the germline V gene (reference sequence). This chain's CDR3 is CASSLSGRPGSYNSPLHF. The DNA of the CDR3 is TGTGCCAGCAGTTTATCAGGTCGGCCGGGCTCCTATAATTCACCCCTCCACTTT.

The chain couples TRBV18 to TRBJ1-1; 7 bases align to TRBD1. Germline CDR1 is KGHSH and CDR2 is LQKENI. There are 13 residues in the CDR3. Trimming removed 2 bases from V and 8 bases from J; junction bases left unmatched: 5. The CDR3 spells CASSPTGAQEAFF. CDR3 nucleotide sequence: TGTGCCAGCTCACCAACAGGGGCTCAGGAAGCTTTCTTT.

V is TRBV5-1 and J is TRBJ2-7, with 10 positions matching TRBD1. The germline V gene has CDR1 SGHRS and CDR2 YFSETQ. V shed 4 bases, J shed 5 bases, and the junction held 6 bases outside the gene matches. This CDR3 contains 14 residues. CDR3 bases: TGCGCCAGCAGCACGGGACAGGGGAACGACGAGCAGTACTTC. This gives the protein CASSTGQGNDEQYF.

This clone was seen just once. The chain carries TRBV28 and TRBJ2-7; TRBD1 is a possible D gene (6 bases). The CDR3 covers 17 residues. Germline CDR1 is MDHEN and CDR2 is SYDVKM. Trimming shortened V by 5 bases and J by 0 bases, and 20 bases separated the two germline ends. CDR3 in amino acids: CASSPGTSGRSSYEQYF. CDR3 nucleotides: TGTGCCAGCAGTCCCGGGACATCCGGAAGGAGCTCCTACGAGCAGTACTTC.

The chain uses TRBV28 and TRBJ2-7, with D tentatively TRBD1 (6 bases). CDR1 MDHEN and CDR2 SYDVKM come from the germline V gene. V lost 6 bases and J lost 3, with 12 bases in between. There are 13 residues in the CDR3. CDR3 amino acids: CASRIGQNYEQYF. CDR3 DNA: TGTGCCAGCAGAATCGGACAGAACTACGAGCAGTACTTC.

The rearrangement uses TRBV2 and TRBJ1-1; D is perhaps TRBD1 (5 bases). Germline CDR1 is SNHLY and CDR2 is FYNNEI. Trimming shortened V by 6 bases and J by 0 bases, and 8 bases separated the two germline ends. The CDR3 is 13 amino acids. This CDR3 is CASSPTVNTEAFF. CDR3 sequence (DNA): TGTGCCAGCAGCCCGACAGTGAACACTGAAGCTTTCTTT.

The chain recombines TRBV30 with TRBJ1-1; no clear D gene. The V end was cut by 1 base, the J end by 11 bases, with 14 bases between. The CDR3 has 12 amino acids. Germline CDR1 GTSNPN, CDR2 SVGIG (reference sequence). The CDR3 bases are TGTGCCTGGAGTGAATTCACTACGGCTGCTTTCTTT. The encoded protein is CAWSEFTTAAFF.

The CDR3 DNA reads TGCAGCACATTACAGATTACAATGGTGCAGTTCTTC. Encoded protein: CSTLQITMVQFF. The chain is built from TRBV29-1 and TRBJ2-1, with D uncertain. From germline, CDR1 is SQVTM and CDR2 ANQGSEA. The CDR3 covers 12 residues. Trimming stripped 8 bases from V and 12 bases from J, with 20 bases between.

This chain joins TRBV10-3 and TRBJ2-1; 16 nucleotides match TRBD2. Unmatched junction bases numbered 9, after V lost 2 bases and J lost 5 bases. Germline V gene sequence: CDR1 ENHRY, CDR2 SYGVKD. This CDR3 spans 19 amino acids. The CDR3 DNA is TGTGCCATCAGTGAGCCACCGGGACTAGCGGGGGGGGTTAACAATGAGCAGTTCTTC. Its protein product is CAISEPPGLAGGVNNEQFF.

The V and J genes are TRBV28 and TRBJ1-5, with 8 bases that match TRBD1. V was pared by 3 bases and J by 2 bases, with 6 bases of the junction left unmatched. Germline-derived CDR1 and CDR2 are MDHEN and SYDVKM. This CDR3 spans 16 amino acids. The CDR3 protein is CASSLGRGHGNQPQHF. CDR3 nucleotide sequence: TGTGCCAGCAGTTTGGGCAGGGGGCATGGCAATCAGCCCCAGCATTTT. The full variable domain, in which reference TRBV28 and TRBJ1-5 provide the parts outside the CDR3, is DVKVTQSSRYLVKRTGEKVFLECVQDMDHENMFWYRQDPGLGLRLIYFSYDVKMKEKGDIPEGYSVSREKKERFSLILESASTNQTSMYLCASSLGRGHGNQPQHFGDGTRLSIL.

The CDR3 sequence: CSVEDRRGPSEQYF. The CDR3 DNA follows: TGCAGCGTTGAAGATAGGAGGGGCCCCAGCGAGCAGTACTTC. The chain uses TRBV29-1 and TRBJ2-7; the D gene is possibly TRBD2 (6 bases). The CDR3 is 14 residues long. In germline, CDR1 is SQVTM, CDR2 ANQGSEA. V was pared by 0 bases and J by 6 bases, with 15 bases between.

CDR3 sequence: CASSYSGTRNQPQHF. CDR3 nucleotide sequence: TGTGCCAGCAGTTACTCCGGGACACGAAATCAGCCCCAGCATTTT. This rearrangement joins TRBV28 to TRBJ1-5; a possible D gene is TRBD1 (6 bases). The V end was cut by 4 bases, the J end by 4 bases, with 14 bases between. CDR3 length equals 15 residues. Germline V gives CDR1 MDHEN, CDR2 SYDVKM.

V usage is TRBV21-1 and J usage is TRBJ2-5; the table names TRBD2, a call not compared with the DNA. TRBV21-1 is a pseudogene. CDR3 length: 18 amino acids. The CDR3 DNA sequence: TGTGCCAGCAGCAAAGCGGCGGATTGGCGGAGGGGCGAAGAGACCCAGTACTTC. It yields the protein CASSKAADWRRGEETQYF.

The CDR3: CASSLWDRGMNTEAFF. CDR3 coding DNA: TGTGCCAGCAGCTTGTGGGACAGGGGCATGAACACTGAAGCTTTCTTT. The chain employs TRBV5-5 and TRBJ1-1; TRBD1 matches 10 bases. V lost 1 base to trimming and J lost 0 bases; unmatched junction nucleotides: 3. There are 16 residues in the CDR3. Germline assignment: CDR1 SGHKS and CDR2 YYEKEE (reference sequence).

V gene TRBV7-9 combines with J gene TRBJ2-1, with TRBD2 identical over 9 bases. The trim removed 5 bases at V and 0 bases at J, leaving 8 bases unmatched. This CDR3 contains 17 residues. Germline assignment: CDR1 SEHNR and CDR2 FQNEAQ (reference sequence). CDR3 sequence: CASSAPPSGISYNEQFF. The CDR3 DNA sequence: TGTGCCAGCAGCGCACCTCCTAGCGGGATCTCCTACAATGAGCAGTTCTTC. Using reference TRBV7-9 and TRBJ2-1 for the parts outside the CDR3, the full variable domain is DTGVSQNPRHKITKRGQNVTFRCDPISEHNRLYWYRQTLGQGPEFLTYFQNEAQLEKSRLLSDRFSAERPKGSFSTLEIQRTEQGDSAMYLCASSAPPSGISYNEQFFGPGTRLTVL.

This chain connects TRBV6-1 to TRBJ2-7; TRBD2 might be the D (5 bases). The CDR3 contains 14 residues. CDR1 and CDR2 (germline): MNHNS, SASEGT. Trimming cost V 3 bases and J 0 bases, with 9 bases left between them. The CDR3 sequence is CASSEVGSSYEQYF. The CDR3 DNA follows: TGTGCCAGCAGTGAGGTAGGGAGCTCCTACGAGCAGTACTTC.

This clone was counted once. The gene calls are TRBV6-5 and TRBJ1-5, with 7 positions matching TRBD1. Germline CDR1 reads MNHEY; CDR2 reads SVGAGI. This CDR3 contains 15 residues. V lost 7 bases to trimming and J lost 0 bases; unmatched junction nucleotides: 6. CDR3 protein: CASNLQGLSNQPQHF. In nucleotides, the CDR3 is TGTGCCAGCAATTTACAGGGGCTTAGCAATCAGCCCCAGCATTTT.